This TCR beta chain was sequenced in a study of blood T cell repertoires in COVID-19. Profiling relied on immunoSEQ multiplex PCR, and the TCRdb table lists in-frame clones only, not all of them. Of about 230,000 clones in the sample, approximately 90% were seen once. Germline assignment: CDR1 MNHEY and CDR2 SMNVEV (reference sequence). The length of the CDR3 is 14 residues. Trimming at V came to 6 bases and at J to 5 bases, leaving 3 bases not matched to a gene. This clone has just one count. V gene TRBV27 combines with J gene TRBJ1-6; 8 bases fit TRBD1. The TCR sequence derives from a middle-aged man with COVID-19, enrolled during active disease. Sequencing input: peripheral blood. The CDR3: CASRLQGDNSPLHF. The DNA for the CDR3 is TGTGCCAGCAGATTACAGGGGGATAATTCACCCCTCCACTTT.